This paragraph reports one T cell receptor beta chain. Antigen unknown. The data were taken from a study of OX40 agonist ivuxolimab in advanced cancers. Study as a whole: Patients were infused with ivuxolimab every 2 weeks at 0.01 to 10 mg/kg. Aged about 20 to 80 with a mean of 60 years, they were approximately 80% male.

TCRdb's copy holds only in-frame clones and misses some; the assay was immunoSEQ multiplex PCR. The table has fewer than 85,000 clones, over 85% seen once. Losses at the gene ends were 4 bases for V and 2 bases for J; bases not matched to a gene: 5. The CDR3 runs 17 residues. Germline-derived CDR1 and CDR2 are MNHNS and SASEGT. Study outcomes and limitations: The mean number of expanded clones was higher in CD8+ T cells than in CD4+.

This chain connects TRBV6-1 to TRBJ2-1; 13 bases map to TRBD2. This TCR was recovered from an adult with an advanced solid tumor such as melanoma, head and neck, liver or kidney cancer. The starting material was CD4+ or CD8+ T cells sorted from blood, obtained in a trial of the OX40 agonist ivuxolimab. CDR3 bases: TGTGCCAGCAGTGGAGGGACTAGCGGGGCCGCCTACAATGAGCAGTTCTTC. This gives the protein CASSGGTSGAAYNEQFF.